This TCR beta chain is drawn from a study of vaccination effects on CD4 cells after COVID-19 (dated by TCRdb to between 2020 and 2023). For the wider study: Each participant received two doses of an mRNA SARS-CoV-2 vaccine, either BNT162b2 or mRNA-1273. The Oncomine TCR Beta short-read assay on an Illumina iSeq 100 was used to sequence cultures from other donors in the study. Pre-vaccine samples were drawn from two convalescent patients 16 days and one week before the first dose, at 142 and 148 days after COVID-19 diagnosis. The full study included around nine COVID-19 convalescent patients and a handful of SARS-CoV-2-naive healthy vaccine recipients. SARS-CoV-2 spike-specific CD4+ TCR repertoires were compared before and after mRNA vaccination in COVID-19 convalescent patients and in infection-naive vaccine recipients.

In the ViraFEST assay, PBMC were stimulated with viral peptide pools, and antigen-specific CD4+ T cell clonotypes were then identified by expansion using TCR sequencing. After more than nine days of culture, CD4+ T cells were isolated with the EasySep CD4+ T cell isolation kit. PCR-confirmed SARS-CoV-2 infection had occurred in convalescent patients between March and December 2020, before the Alpha, Beta and Delta variants emerged in the United States. Each well held more than 1.5 million PBMC cultured in IMDM containing approximately 5.3% human AB serum, 9 to 10 IU/ml IL-2 and gentamicin, along with 8 to 10 ug/ml peptides. Half of the culture medium was replaced with fresh IL-2-containing medium on days 3 and 7. Unless otherwise noted, each peptide stimulation condition was cultured in triplicate wells. Using Ficoll-Paque Plus gradient centrifugation, PBMC were separated from whole blood and then either used fresh or cryopreserved at -140C. Genomic DNA was extracted from cultured CD4+ T cells with the QIAamp micro DNA kit.

Cut back by 7 bases and 7 bases, the V and J ends lie 13 bases apart. From the cysteine up to the phenylalanine, the CDR3 has a length of 12 residues. Only CDR3 DNA is held: 36 bases, read in frame from base 1. The germline V gene (reference sequence) supplies CDR1 SEHNR and CDR2 FQNEAQ. For this clone: Its antigen remains undetermined. There are no base qualities to consult, and no much larger clone falls within one base.

The receptor library was made with the immunoSEQ multiplex PCR assay. DNA from the cultured and isolated CD4+ T cells underwent TCR beta CDR3 sequencing. In the source study's methods: Non-productive TCR sequences were discarded, and reads were trimmed to the CDR3 region, with only CDR3s of 7 or more amino acids retained. The MANAFEST web app was used to identify antigen-specific clonotypes by comparing expansion in peptide wells with expansion in reference cultures. To be called positive, a clone needed expansion at FDR<0.05 compared with the reference and with all other wells, an odds ratio greater than 5, and a frequency greater than 0.1% in two replicate wells. A clonotype was called cross-reactive if it was significantly expanded both in SARS-CoV-2 spike wells and in at least one common cold coronavirus spike condition. CDR3 similarity was assessed by Levenshtein distance using the stringdist R package, and unrooted trees were constructed with ape in R 3.6.1. Drawn from immuneACCESS, this table holds only the in-frame rearrangements with V and J called that TCRdb kept. Clones are partly lost; checked studies trace under half to an unresolved V gene and leave the rest unexplained. V and J calls and clone size are as listed in that table; D and trimming were resolved from the DNA. This sample comprises 20,000 to 25,000 clones, more than 70% of them detected only once. Approximately 40% of the sample is taken by the ten largest.

What the study reported, not specific to this receptor: The study was limited by a small number of convalescent patients, and early post-infection timepoints were lacking. At late post-vaccination timepoints, both infection-induced and vaccine-induced clones showed marked clonal contraction, consistent with waning T cell responses. For convalescent patients, new clones induced by the vaccine made up most of the post-vaccine spike-reactive repertoire, and these new clones were largely distinct from the clones induced by infection.

Here the sequenced sample was CD4+ T cells from PBMCs cultured with a peptide pool, taken before COVID-19 vaccination. The origin of this receptor is a human donor who had a prior SARS-CoV-2 infection. The sequence is built from TRBV7-9 and TRBJ1-1, with no confident D gene call. For the CDR3, the sequence is CASTRTDFEAFF. The DNA reads as follows: TGTGCCAGCACTCGGACGGACTTTGAAGCTTTCTTT.